This record covers a single TCR beta chain. Its cognate antigen has yet to be identified. No base qualities exist here, and no much larger clone lies one base off it. CDR1 and CDR2, looked up from the germline V gene, are MNHEY and SVGAGI. The CDR3 sequence holds 15 residues, the cysteine and phenylalanine included. Only the CDR3 DNA stays, 45 bases, in frame from base 1. The V and J ends are trimmed by 4 bases and 7 bases, leaving 20 bases between them. The data derive from a study of blood T cell repertoires in COVID-19 (dated by TCRdb to 2020 to 2022). Some background on the complete study: Samples from collaborators originated in the United States, Italy and Spain and spanned both the acute and convalescent phases of COVID-19. Nearly every sample came with metadata listing a de-identified subject ID, COVID-19 status, age in years and sex. Samples came from the ongoing ImmuneRACE study (first 160 participants) plus 1,254 subjects from 6 global collaborators. Where available, HLA class I and class II types were taken from metadata supplied by the sample provider and were not determined by assay-based typing. The prospective study material was composed of cDNA or gDNA derived from T cells, B-cell-depleted T cells, or PBMCs. The repertoires were released in a freely available public database meant as a resource for research on the immune response to SARS-CoV-2. Deeply sampled blood TCRbeta repertoires from subjects exposed to, actively infected with, or recovered from COVID-19 were included in the dataset.

Summary of the overall study and its limitations: How much clinical and demographic metadata was included differed by source and by participant, and the metadata was provided uncurated.

In Seattle, one collaborating source enrolled patients while the infection was active and tracked those patients longitudinally over the course of disease. Collaborating institutions collected whole blood in K2EDTA tubes following their own protocols. For TCRbeta analysis, collaborator samples were shipped as frozen whole blood, as isolated PBMCs, or as DNA extracted from either sample type. The immunoSEQ Assay, a bias-controlled multiplex PCR, was used to amplify TCRbeta CDR3 regions from genomic DNA. From the authors' description of their analysis: The number of nucleated cells in each sample was estimated from the amplification of reference gene primers within the assay. To quantify the absolute abundance of each unique TCRbeta CDR3 rearrangement, sequence reads were collapsed and filtered. For each sample, productive Simpson clonality was calculated as the square root of Simpson's diversity index over productive rearrangements. As stored in TCRdb, this immuneACCESS dataset retains in-frame rearrangements with V and J assigned. A fraction of the clones does not appear; measured against another copy, unresolved V genes explain less than half of the discrepancy, and the remainder lacks a known reason. V, J and clone size were drawn from that table, and D and trimming were deduced from the DNA. The sample includes 500,000 to 600,000 clones, with 85% to 90% observed a single time. Roughly 8.3% of the sample is held by the ten biggest clonotypes.

The sequence was obtained from a woman aged 50 to 60 with COVID-19, enrolled during active disease. The chain employs TRBV6-5 and TRBJ2-7; the D gene is not confidently resolved. Input material: peripheral blood. The sequence in DNA is TGTGCCAGCAGTTTCACCGGGTCCTCCTTCGAGGAGCAGTACTTC. Its translation reads: CASSFTGSSFEEQYF.